These 4 T cell receptor beta chains came from one sample sequenced in a study of long-term antiretroviral therapy in people with HIV. The immunoSEQ assay was v3.0, run at survey level. Sequenced by immunoSEQ multiplex PCR; TCRdb stores in-frame clones only, minus some. The table includes 20,000 to 25,000 clones, over 80% detected once. The specimen comprised unsorted PBMCs, sampled 1.2 years after starting antiretroviral therapy. The source of these receptors is a woman in her thirties or forties with HIV.

This clone appeared once. This chain links TRBV7-9 with TRBJ2-1; TRBD2 matches 10 bases. There are 15 residues in the CDR3. Looked up from germline, CDR1 is SEHNR and CDR2 is FQNEAQ (reference sequence). V was pared by 8 bases and J by 9 bases, with 13 bases of the junction left unmatched. The DNA of the CDR3 is TGTGCCAGCGGATTACTAGCGGGATCTCTCGGTGAGCAGTTCTTC. It encodes CASGLLAGSLGEQFF. The full variable domain, completed using reference TRBV7-9 and TRBJ2-1, is DTGVSQNPRHKITKRGQNVTFRCDPISEHNRLYWYRQTLGQGPEFLTYFQNEAQLEKSRLLSDRFSAERPKGSFSTLEIQRTEQGDSAMYLCASGLLAGSLGEQFFGPGTRLTVL.

The chain uses TRBV5-1 and TRBJ2-1; 13 bases align to TRBD2. The germline V gene has CDR1 SGHRS and CDR2 YFSETQ. After removal of 4 bases from V and 10 bases from J, the junction contained 8 bases not matched to a gene. The CDR3 contains 15 residues. The CDR3 DNA reads TGCGCCAGCAGCCCTGGACTAGCGGGAGAGTCGGAGCAGTTCTTC. Protein product: CASSPGLAGESEQFF. Supplemented by reference TRBV5-1 and TRBJ2-1, the full variable domain reads KAGVTQTPRYLIKTRGQQVTLSCSPISGHRSVSWYQQTPGQGLQFLFEYFSETQRNKGNFPGRFSGRQFSNSRSEMNVSTLELGDSALYLCASSPGLAGESEQFFGPGTRLTVL.

V is TRBV13 and J is TRBJ1-2; D possibly corresponds to TRBD1 (5 bases). The V gene lost 2 bases and the J gene lost 3 bases, with 10 bases spanning the gap. There are 14 residues in the CDR3. The germline CDR1 and CDR2 sequences are PRHDT and FYEKMQ (reference sequence). DNA for the CDR3: TGTGCCAGCAGCTTAAGAGGGGAGTACTATGGCTACACCTTC. Translation: CASSLRGEYYGYTF.

This chain uses TRBV6-5 with TRBJ2-6; D is undetermined. V shed 5 bases and J shed 2 bases, with 10 bases lying between them. The CDR3 runs to 15 residues. Germline V gene sequence: CDR1 MNHEY, CDR2 SVGAGI. The CDR3 DNA reads TGTGCCAGCAGTACGCTTGGGACTGGGGCCAACGTCCTGACTTTC. Its translation is CASSTLGTGANVLTF.